This TCR beta chain was observed in a study of T cell responses to AZD1222 COVID-19 vaccine. The study, taken as a whole, reports: Seropositive AZD1222 recipients at baseline numbered only five to seven. Donor demographics were predominantly white British with a female majority; clonal diversity may be underestimated. Two AZD1222 doses significantly raised spike-specific TCR breadth and depth over controls.

The V end was cut by 5 bases, the J end by 1 base, with 10 bases between. CDR3 length equals 14 residues. The germline V gene has CDR1 SGHNT and CDR2 YENEEA. In regard to this clone: Antigen specificity is unknown.

This table comes from immunoSEQ multiplex PCR, and its TCRdb copy is limited to in-frame clones, with some not included. The table records 100,000 to 150,000 clones, over 90% of them present only once. The specimen was peripheral blood, collected on day 0 of AZD1222 vaccination. This receptor was taken from an adult in good health. The chain uses TRBV11-3 and TRBJ2-3, with D unresolved. The CDR3 region has the DNA TGTGCCAGCAGCCCCACCGACCGCACAGATACGCAGTATTTT. This encodes CASSPTDRTDTQYF.